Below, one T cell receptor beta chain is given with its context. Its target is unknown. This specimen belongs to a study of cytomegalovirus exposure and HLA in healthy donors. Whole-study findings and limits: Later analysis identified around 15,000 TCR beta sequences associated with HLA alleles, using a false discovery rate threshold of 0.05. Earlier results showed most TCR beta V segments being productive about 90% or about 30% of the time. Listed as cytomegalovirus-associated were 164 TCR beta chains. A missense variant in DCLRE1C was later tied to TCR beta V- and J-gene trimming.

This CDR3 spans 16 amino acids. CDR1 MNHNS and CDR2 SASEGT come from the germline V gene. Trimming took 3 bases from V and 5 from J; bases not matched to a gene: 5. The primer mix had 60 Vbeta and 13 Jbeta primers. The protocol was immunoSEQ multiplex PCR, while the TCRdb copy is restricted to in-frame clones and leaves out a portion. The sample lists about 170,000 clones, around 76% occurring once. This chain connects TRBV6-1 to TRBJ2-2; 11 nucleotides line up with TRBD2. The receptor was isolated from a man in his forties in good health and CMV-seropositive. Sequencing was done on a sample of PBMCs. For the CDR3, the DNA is TGTGCCAGCAGTGATAGCGGGGGGGCTCTAACCGGGGAGCTGTTTTTT. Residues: CASSDSGGALTGELFF.